This T cell receptor (beta chain) came from a study of radiation and T cells in renal cell carcinoma. Whole-study findings and limits: In blood, top tumor clones expanded by 2 weeks, shrinking by 4.

As concerns this clone: Its specificity is not known.

Between the trimmed V and J ends, which lost 6 bases and 10 bases, there was a span of 19 bases. Germline CDR1 is SQVTM and CDR2 is ANQGSEA. CDR3 length: 13 amino acids. Time point here: baseline pretreatment blood. The treatment was: 15 Gy SBRT to primary tumor, nephrectomy 4 weeks later. After SBRT, blood was collected at 2 and 4 weeks, plus baseline. Clear cell pathology was present in this patient's renal cell carcinoma. Clones were sequenced by immunoSEQ multiplex PCR, and TCRdb holds only the in-frame ones, with some missing. The profile shows about 140,000 clones, roughly 80% of them singletons.

J is TRBJ2-1 and V is TRBV29-1, with D perhaps matching TRBD2 (6 bases). The receptor was derived from a woman aged 50 to 65 with renal cell carcinoma. The sequencing here drew on blood, taken from a patient whose treatment included radiotherapy and nephrectomy. CDR3 sequence reads: CSVLKNLEGEQFF. The CDR3 region has the DNA TGCAGCGTCCTAAAAAACTTGGAGGGAGAGCAGTTCTTC.